This T cell receptor beta chain is drawn from a study of T cell responses to AZD1222 COVID-19 vaccine. Study-wide points: With two AZD1222 doses given, Spike-specific TCR breadth and depth both rose. With dominance at 160-218 and 743-854, vaccine-associated CD4 TCRs spanned spike. Most donors were white British, females outnumbered males, and clonal diversity was possibly underestimated. Seropositive status at baseline applied to only a handful of AZD1222 recipients.

The CDR3 totals 13 residues. J was trimmed by 7 bases and V by 9 bases; bases with no gene match: 4. CDR1 and CDR2 from the germline V gene are SEHNR and FQNEAQ (reference sequence). Assay: immunoSEQ multiplex PCR; the TCRdb copy retains only in-frame clones and omits some. Altogether about 150,000 clones are present, nearly 95% being singletons, with the ten largest covering 2.3%. This clone was observed once. Its target is unknown. This receptor was taken from an adult in good health. The sequencing here drew on peripheral blood, taken on day 0 of AZD1222 vaccination. This rearrangement joins TRBV7-9 to TRBJ1-4; 11 positions agree with TRBD1. CDR3 residues: CASRGTGGEKLFF. The CDR3 DNA reads TGTGCCAGTAGAGGGACAGGGGGTGAAAAACTGTTTTTT.